The next 27 T cell receptor beta chains were all read from a single sample in a study of Ad26.COV2.S vaccination and SARS-CoV-2 variants. TCRdb's table, derived via immunoSEQ multiplex PCR, lists solely in-frame clones and lacks some. The repertoire holds 97,000 or so clones, with 80% as singletons. The specimen comprised peripheral blood, sampled after recovery from COVID-19. The receptor source for this set is a human donor who had recovered from COVID-19.

V is TRBV5-1 and J is TRBJ1-3; TRBD1 might be the D (5 bases). Trimming took off 4 bases at V and 0 bases at J, with 23 bases between the two ends. CDR1 is SGHRS, CDR2 YFSETQ, per germline. The CDR3 length is 19 residues. The CDR3 loop is CASSRSPGGAVASGNTIYF. In DNA form, the CDR3 reads TGCGCCAGCAGCCGATCTCCCGGAGGGGCCGTCGCCTCTGGAAACACCATATATTTT.

The genes are TRBV6-2 or TRBV6-3 and TRBJ2-7; tentative D call: TRBD2 (6 bases). V was trimmed by 5 bases and J by 2 bases, leaving 19 bases between them. CDR3 length: 16 residues. Germline V gene data show CDR1 as MNHEY and CDR2 as SVGEGT. CDR3 sequence (DNA): TGTGCCAGCAGTCCCGGGCTTTGGGGGGAGCCCTACGAGCAGTACTTC. Translated, it gives CASSPGLWGEPYEQYF.

The chain employs TRBV6-5 and TRBJ2-7, with a tentative D call TRBD2 (5 bases). V was trimmed by 0 bases and J by 2 bases, leaving 11 bases between them. This CDR3 spans 15 amino acids. CDR1 and CDR2 (germline): MNHEY, SVGAGI. The CDR3 protein is CASSYSEGTTYEQYF. The CDR3 region has the DNA TGTGCCAGCAGTTACTCCGAGGGCACCACCTACGAGCAGTACTTC.

This chain connects TRBV5-1 to TRBJ2-5; the D is unclear. Germline V gene data show CDR1 as SGHRS and CDR2 as YFSETQ. The V and J ends lost 1 base and 1 base respectively, with 8 bases between them. The CDR3 totals 14 residues. The chain's CDR3 is CASSLMVTQETQYF. CDR3 sequence (DNA): TGCGCCAGCAGCTTGATGGTAACCCAAGAGACCCAGTACTTC.

This chain joins TRBV7-2 and TRBJ2-7; TRBD1 or TRBD2 may be the D gene (5 bases each). Looked up from germline, CDR1 is SGHTA and CDR2 is FQGNSA. V lost 4 bases, J lost 6 bases, and 22 bases lay in between. This CDR3 comprises 16 residues. CDR3 nucleotide sequence: TGTGCCAGCAGCTCCGGCCCACCCTGGGGACGACGCGAGCAGTACTTC. It codes for CASSSGPPWGRREQYF.

The CDR3 reads CASSPGTGISEAFF. DNA for the CDR3: TGTGCCAGCAGCCCGGGGACAGGGATTTCTGAAGCTTTCTTT. V gene TRBV3-1 (or the pseudogene TRBV3-2) combines with J gene TRBJ1-1; TRBD1 matches 9 bases. CDR1 is LGHDT and CDR2 is YNNKEL in the germline V gene (reference sequence). This CDR3 region has 14 residues. The ends lost 4 bases at V and 6 bases at J; junction bases unmatched: 6.

The chain couples TRBV5-1 to TRBJ1-4; D may be TRBD1 (6 bases). V dropped 3 bases and J dropped 0 bases, with 12 bases sitting between them. CDR1 and CDR2 (germline): SGHRS, YFSETQ. The CDR3 runs 16 residues. The CDR3 loop is CASSSGTRATNEKLFF. Here the CDR3 DNA reads TGCGCCAGCAGCTCCGGGACAAGAGCAACTAATGAAAAACTGTTTTTT.

J is TRBJ2-7 and V is TRBV7-2; 12 bases are shared with TRBD1. Germline lookup yields CDR1 SGHTA and CDR2 FQGNSA. The V and J ends lost 5 bases and 0 bases, in that order; junction bases with no gene match: 8. The CDR3 is 17 amino acids. The CDR3 bases are TGTGCCAGCAGCGGGGGGACAGGGGGCCCAAGCTCCTACGAGCAGTACTTC. This translates into CASSGGTGGPSSYEQYF.

This clone was detected once. This sequence joins TRBV19 and TRBJ2-3; weak D call: TRBD1 (6 bases). V was pared by 5 bases and J by 4 bases, with 10 bases between. Germline CDR1 and CDR2: LNHDA and SQIVND (reference sequence). The CDR3 is 13 residues long. CDR3 bases: TGTGCCAGTAGTCCTACAGGGCCAGATACGCAGTATTTT. Translating it yields CASSPTGPDTQYF.

A single count supports this clone. This chain links TRBV27 with TRBJ2-1; the D is unclear. The CDR3 runs 13 residues. Germline assignment: CDR1 MNHEY and CDR2 SMNVEV (reference sequence). The V end was cut by 4 bases, the J end by 4 bases, with 8 bases between. For the CDR3, the DNA is TGTGCCAGCAGTTCTTCCCCATACAATGAGCAGTTCTTC. Its protein is CASSSSPYNEQFF.

The J gene is TRBJ2-7, the V gene TRBV5-1, with unresolved D. V shed 1 base and J shed 4 bases, with 9 bases lying between them. Germline CDR1 SGHRS, CDR2 YFSETQ. There are 13 residues in the CDR3. The CDR3 is CASSLTLAYEQYF. CDR3 coding DNA: TGCGCCAGCAGCTTGACTTTGGCTTACGAGCAGTACTTC. The whole variable domain, remainder taken from reference TRBV5-1 and TRBJ2-7, is KAGVTQTPRYLIKTRGQQVTLSCSPISGHRSVSWYQQTPGQGLQFLFEYFSETQRNKGNFPGRFSGRQFSNSRSEMNVSTLELGDSALYLCASSLTLAYEQYFGPGTRLTVT.

The gene calls are TRBV4-3 and TRBJ1-6, with 8 bases lining up with TRBD1. The CDR3 is 17 residues long. Germline CDR1 reads LGHNA; CDR2 reads YSLEER. Germline trimming cut 0 bases from V and 8 bases from J; bases unmatched to any gene: 9. This CDR3 is CASSQDHSGTGYSPLHF. CDR3 DNA: TGCGCCAGCAGCCAAGATCACAGCGGGACAGGATATTCACCCCTCCACTTT.

The rearrangement uses TRBV15 and TRBJ2-5, with no clear D. Germline V gene lookup returns CDR1 LNHNV and CDR2 YYDKDF (reference sequence). CDR3 length: 14 residues. The V end was cut by 0 bases, the J end by 2 bases, with 7 bases between. DNA for the CDR3: TGTGCCACCAGCAGAGATTTCAGACAAGAGACCCAGTACTTC. Translated: CATSRDFRQETQYF. The full variable domain, with the rest looked up from reference TRBV15 and TRBJ2-5, is DAMVIQNPRYQVTQFGKPVTLSCSQTLNHNVMYWYQQKSSQAPKLLFHYYDKDFNNEADTPDNFQSRRPNTSFCFLDIRSPGLGDTAMYLCATSRDFRQETQYFGPGTRLLVL.

The V call is TRBV5-1, the J call TRBJ1-2, with D tentatively TRBD1 (6 bases). Trimming took off 4 bases at V and 6 bases at J, with 13 bases between the two ends. Germline values: CDR1 SGHRS, CDR2 YFSETQ. The CDR3 consists of 13 residues. DNA of the CDR3: TGCGCCAGCAGCCCGAAGGACAGCCATGGCTACACCTTC. As protein: CASSPKDSHGYTF.

This clone appeared a few times. Other nucleotide sequences in the sample specify the same CDR3. V gene TRBV5-4 combines with J gene TRBJ1-2; D call uncertain. Germline CDR1 is SGHNT and CDR2 is YYREEE (reference sequence). The CDR3 has 11 residues. V lost 4 bases and J lost 2, with 3 bases in between. The CDR3, as DNA: TGTGCCAGCAGCCTCAACTATGGCTACACCTTC. The encoded protein is CASSLNYGYTF.

The chain has TRBV3-1 (or the pseudogene TRBV3-2) and TRBJ2-2; D ambiguous. Looked up from germline, CDR1 is LGHDT and CDR2 is YNNKEL (reference sequence). This CDR3 comprises 15 residues. Trimming left V 2 bases short and J 7 bases short, with 14 bases between. As DNA, the CDR3 is TGTGCCAGCAGCCAACCTCTAGGGATTCACGGGGAGCTGTTTTTT. Residues: CASSQPLGIHGELFF.

This chain links TRBV6-2 or TRBV6-3 with TRBJ2-7; no definite D call. Germline lookup yields CDR1 MNHEY and CDR2 SVGEGT. Trimming removed 5 bases at V and 4 bases at J, with 9 bases between. The CDR3 totals 12 residues. CDR3 sequence: CASSTTAYEQYF. CDR3 nucleotides: TGTGCCAGCAGTACCACAGCTTACGAGCAGTACTTC.

This clone was detected only a few times. This chain links TRBV2 with TRBJ1-4, with D unclear. Germline CDR1 is SNHLY and CDR2 is FYNNEI. With 6 bases removed from V and 4 bases from J, the gap between germline ends came to 6 bases. The CDR3 runs 12 residues. CDR3 protein: CASRGINEKLFF. CDR3 bases: TGTGCCAGCAGAGGTATTAATGAAAAACTGTTTTTT. Filled out from reference TRBV2 and TRBJ1-4, the complete variable domain reads EPEVTQTPSHQVTQMGQEVILRCVPISNHLYFYWYRQILGQKVEFLVSFYNNEISEKSEIFDDQFSVERPDGSNFTLKIRSTKLEDSAMYFCASRGINEKLFFGSGTQLSVL.

V gene TRBV7-9 combines with J gene TRBJ1-2; D is perhaps TRBD1 (6 bases). Germline CDR1 reads SEHNR; CDR2 reads FQNEAQ (reference sequence). Trimming took 6 bases from V and 4 from J, leaving 9 bases between them. The CDR3 runs to 12 residues. The chain's CDR3 is CASRTGSYGYTF. CDR3 nucleotide sequence: TGTGCCAGCAGAACAGGGTCCTATGGCTACACCTTC.

V usage is TRBV3-1 (or the pseudogene TRBV3-2) and J usage is TRBJ2-3; 8 positions match TRBD2. The V gene's germline CDR1 is LGHDT and CDR2 YNNKEL (reference sequence). The V and J ends lost 0 bases and 6 bases, in that order; junction bases with no gene match: 5. The CDR3 runs to 15 residues. The CDR3 region has the DNA TGTGCCAGCAGCCAAGATGGGGCTAGCGGGGATACGCAGTATTTT. Protein product: CASSQDGASGDTQYF.

The V call is TRBV6-5, the J call TRBJ2-3; 9 bases line up with TRBD2. V shed 6 bases, J shed 3 bases, and the junction held 7 bases outside the gene matches. Germline V lookup: CDR1 MNHEY, CDR2 SVGAGI. The CDR3 is 15 amino acids. For the CDR3, the DNA is TGTGCCAGCAGAAATCCGGGACTAGCAACAGATACGCAGTATTTT. Residues: CASRNPGLATDTQYF.

The J gene is TRBJ2-3, the V gene TRBV6-1; D is ambiguous. The CDR3 length is 14 residues. Between the trimmed V and J ends, which lost 2 bases and 2 bases, there was a span of 8 bases. Germline CDR1 is MNHNS and CDR2 is SASEGT. The CDR3 reads CASSEFQFTDTQYF. In DNA form, the CDR3 reads TGTGCCAGCAGTGAATTCCAGTTCACAGATACGCAGTATTTT.

The chain carries TRBV29-1 and TRBJ2-7, with TRBD1 as a possible D gene (5 bases). This CDR3 contains 12 residues. Trimming took 4 bases from V and 3 from J, leaving 10 bases between them. Germline CDR1 is SQVTM and CDR2 is ANQGSEA. The CDR3: CSVAGHNYEQYF. In nucleotides, the CDR3 is TGCAGCGTTGCCGGACACAACTACGAGCAGTACTTC.

This chain connects TRBV5-1 to TRBJ2-5; tentative D call: TRBD2 (6 bases). The CDR3 is made up of 15 amino acids. Germline V gives CDR1 SGHRS, CDR2 YFSETQ. Trimming left V 3 bases short and J 2 bases short, with 14 bases between. CDR3 sequence (DNA): TGCGCCAGCAGCTGGGGACTCACGGGGCAAGAGACCCAGTACTTC. Its protein is CASSWGLTGQETQYF.

The chain carries TRBV5-1 and TRBJ1-1; the D gene is possibly TRBD1 (5 bases). V lost 2 bases and J 5 bases, leaving 16 bases between the germline ends. Germline CDR1 reads SGHRS; CDR2 reads YFSETQ. This CDR3 has 15 amino acids. The CDR3 DNA follows: TGCGCCAGCAGCTTCGGGGGAACCAAGGCGACTGAAGCTTTCTTT. Translating it yields CASSFGGTKATEAFF. Full variable domain (remainder filled in from reference TRBV5-1 and TRBJ1-1): KAGVTQTPRYLIKTRGQQVTLSCSPISGHRSVSWYQQTPGQGLQFLFEYFSETQRNKGNFPGRFSGRQFSNSRSEMNVSTLELGDSALYLCASSFGGTKATEAFFGQGTRLTVV.

V and J are TRBV18 and TRBJ2-3, with 7 bases identical to TRBD2. Germline CDR1 and CDR2: KGHSH and LQKENI. V dropped 2 bases and J dropped 8; count of bases not matched to a gene: 10. CDR3 length: 15 residues. The CDR3 protein is CASSPARAGEVTQYF. CDR3 in DNA: TGTGCCAGCTCACCAGCGCGCGCGGGGGAGGTTACGCAGTATTTT.

This clone was seen once. The chain uses TRBV5-4 and TRBJ1-1, with TRBD1 matching 7 bases. Germline-derived CDR1 and CDR2 are SGHNT and YYREEE (reference sequence). This CDR3 is 17 amino acids long. Trimming at V came to 2 bases and at J to 3 bases, leaving 13 bases not matched to a gene. CDR3 DNA: TGTGCCAGCAGCTTAGACAGGGAATCCTGGGGAGACACTGAAGCTTTCTTT. Residues: CASSLDRESWGDTEAFF.